This section outlines one T cell receptor beta chain sequence together with its context. Its matching antigen is unknown. The repertoire was sequenced with immunoSEQ multiplex PCR; TCRdb's copy has only in-frame clones and lacks some. The repertoire holds fewer than 100,000 clones, with just over 90% as singletons. This record belongs to a study of cytomegalovirus exposure and HLA in healthy donors. The study's findings and limits: The study listed some 160 cytomegalovirus-associated TCR beta chains. That first-cohort TCR clusters tended to co-occur in the 95 to 150 validation repertoires was found in a later analysis.

The trim removed 1 base at V and 3 bases at J, leaving 7 bases unmatched. This CDR3 region has 16 residues. The germline gives CDR1 SGHRS, CDR2 YFSETQ. The origin of this receptor is a man aged 25-45 years in good health and CMV-seronegative. The sample comprised PBMCs. V and J are TRBV5-1 and TRBJ2-5, with 9 bases that match TRBD2. CDR3 residues: CASSLRIAGAEETQYF. The CDR3 nucleotides read TGCGCCAGCAGCTTGCGGATAGCGGGGGCCGAAGAGACCCAGTACTTC.